What follows describes a single T cell receptor beta chain. The data are from a study of T cell changes during pregnancy in multiple sclerosis. CDR1 and CDR2 (germline): SGHNT, YYREEE (reference sequence). This CDR3 contains 14 residues. Trimming took 5 bases from V and 7 from J, leaving 17 bases between them. Assay used: immunoSEQ multiplex PCR; TCRdb lists only in-frame clones, some missing. The sample lists about 48,000 clones, approximately 92% occurring once. Material: CD4+ T cells from peripheral blood mononuclear cells, obtained in the second trimester of pregnancy. This clonotype was sampled from a female donor in good health, enrolled as a control in a pregnancy study. This chain links TRBV5-4 with TRBJ2-3; maybe TRBD2 (6 bases). CDR3 sequence: CASSRRSEGNTQYF. The CDR3 DNA reads as TGTGCCAGCAGTCGGAGGTCGGAGGGGAATACGCAGTATTTT.